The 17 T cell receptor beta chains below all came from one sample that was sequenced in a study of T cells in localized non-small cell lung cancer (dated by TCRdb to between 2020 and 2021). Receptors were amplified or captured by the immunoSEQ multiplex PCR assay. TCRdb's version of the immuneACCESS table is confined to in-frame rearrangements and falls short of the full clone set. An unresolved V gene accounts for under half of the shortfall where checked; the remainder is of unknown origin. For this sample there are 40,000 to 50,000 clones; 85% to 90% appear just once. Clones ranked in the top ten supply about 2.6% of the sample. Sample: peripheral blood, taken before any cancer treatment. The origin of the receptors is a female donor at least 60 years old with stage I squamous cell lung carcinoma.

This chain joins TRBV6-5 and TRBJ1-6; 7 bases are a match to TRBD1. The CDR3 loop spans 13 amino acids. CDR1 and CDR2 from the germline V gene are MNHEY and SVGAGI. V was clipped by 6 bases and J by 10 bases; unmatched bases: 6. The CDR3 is CASRRTGASPLHF. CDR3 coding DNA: TGTGCCAGCAGGCGCACAGGGGCCTCACCCCTCCACTTT.

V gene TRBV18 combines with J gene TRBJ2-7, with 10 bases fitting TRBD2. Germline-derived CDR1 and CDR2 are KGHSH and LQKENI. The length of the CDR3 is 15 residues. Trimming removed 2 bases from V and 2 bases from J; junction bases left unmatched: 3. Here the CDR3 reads CASSPISGRAYEQYF. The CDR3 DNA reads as TGTGCCAGCTCACCAATAAGCGGGAGGGCCTACGAGCAGTACTTC.

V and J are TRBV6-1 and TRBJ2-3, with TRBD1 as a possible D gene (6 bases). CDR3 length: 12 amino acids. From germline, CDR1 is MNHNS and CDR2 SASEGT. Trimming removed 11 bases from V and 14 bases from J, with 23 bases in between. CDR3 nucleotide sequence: TGTGCCGCGCGAGGGGGAACGCTTACCCGGTATTTT. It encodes CAARGGTLTRYF.

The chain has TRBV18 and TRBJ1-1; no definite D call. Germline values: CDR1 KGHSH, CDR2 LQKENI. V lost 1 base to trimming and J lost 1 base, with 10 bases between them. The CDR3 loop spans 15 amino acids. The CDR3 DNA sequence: TGTGCCAGCTCACCACTTGCCCGACCGAACACTGAAGCTTTCTTT. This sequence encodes CASSPLARPNTEAFF. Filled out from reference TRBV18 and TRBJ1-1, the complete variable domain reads NAGVMQNPRHLVRRRGQEARLRCSPMKGHSHVYWYRQLPEEGLKFMVYLQKENIIDESGMPKERFSAEFPKEGPSILRIQQVVRGDSAAYFCASSPLARPNTEAFFGQGTRLTVV.

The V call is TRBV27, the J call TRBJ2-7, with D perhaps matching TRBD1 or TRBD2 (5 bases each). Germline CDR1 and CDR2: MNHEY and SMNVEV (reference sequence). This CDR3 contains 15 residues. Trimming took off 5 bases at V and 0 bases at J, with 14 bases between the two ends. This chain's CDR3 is CASSMGRWGSYEQYF. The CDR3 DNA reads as TGTGCCAGCAGTATGGGACGGTGGGGCTCCTACGAGCAGTACTTC.

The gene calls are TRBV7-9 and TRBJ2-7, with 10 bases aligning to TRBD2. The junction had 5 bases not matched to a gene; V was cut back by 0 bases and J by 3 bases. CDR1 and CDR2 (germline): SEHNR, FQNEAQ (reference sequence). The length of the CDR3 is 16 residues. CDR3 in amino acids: CASSLAISGRDYEQYF. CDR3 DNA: TGTGCCAGCAGCTTAGCCATCAGCGGGAGGGACTACGAGCAGTACTTC.

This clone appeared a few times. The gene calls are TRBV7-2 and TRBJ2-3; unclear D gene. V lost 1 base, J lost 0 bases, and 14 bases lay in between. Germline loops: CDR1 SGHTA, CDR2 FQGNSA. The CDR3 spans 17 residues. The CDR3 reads CASSLGIGSTSTDTQYF. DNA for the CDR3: TGTGCCAGCAGCTTAGGAATCGGCAGTACTAGCACAGATACGCAGTATTTT.

Here the CDR3 DNA reads TGCAGCGCCGCACCCAGCGGGAGGATCAACGAGCAGTACTTC. Protein product: CSAAPSGRINEQYF. The rearrangement joins TRBV29-1 to TRBJ2-7; 9 positions agree with TRBD2. Unmatched junction bases numbered 12, after V lost 7 bases and J lost 5 bases. Germline V lookup: CDR1 SQVTM, CDR2 ANQGSEA. The CDR3 totals 14 residues.

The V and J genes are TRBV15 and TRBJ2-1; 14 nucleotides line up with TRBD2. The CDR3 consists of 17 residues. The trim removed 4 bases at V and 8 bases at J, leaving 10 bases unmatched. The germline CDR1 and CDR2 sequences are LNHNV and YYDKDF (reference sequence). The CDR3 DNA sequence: TGTGCCACCAGCATTGGACTAGCGGGAGGAGTTACGGATGAGCAGTTCTTC. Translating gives CATSIGLAGGVTDEQFF.

Written as DNA, the CDR3 is TGTGCCAGCTCCCAAGACAGGGCTGGAAACACCATATATTTT. Residues: CASSQDRAGNTIYF. The chain recombines TRBV18 with TRBJ1-3, with 7 bases fitting TRBD1. This CDR3 region has 14 residues. Looked up from germline, CDR1 is KGHSH and CDR2 is LQKENI. Trimming removed 6 bases from V and 2 bases from J; junction bases left unmatched: 4.

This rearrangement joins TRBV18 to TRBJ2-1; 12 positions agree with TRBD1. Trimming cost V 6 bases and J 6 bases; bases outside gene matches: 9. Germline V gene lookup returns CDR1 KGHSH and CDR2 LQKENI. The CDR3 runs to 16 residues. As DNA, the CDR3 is TGTGCCAGCTCGCCGTCCGGGACAGGGGGCTTCAATGAGCAGTTCTTC. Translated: CASSPSGTGGFNEQFF.

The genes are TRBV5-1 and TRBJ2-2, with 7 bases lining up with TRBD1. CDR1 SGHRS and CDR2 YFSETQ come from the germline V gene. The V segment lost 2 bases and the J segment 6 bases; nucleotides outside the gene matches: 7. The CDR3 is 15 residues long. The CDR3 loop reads CASSFQGGGSGELFF. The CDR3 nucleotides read TGCGCCAGCAGCTTCCAAGGGGGCGGGTCCGGGGAGCTGTTTTTT.

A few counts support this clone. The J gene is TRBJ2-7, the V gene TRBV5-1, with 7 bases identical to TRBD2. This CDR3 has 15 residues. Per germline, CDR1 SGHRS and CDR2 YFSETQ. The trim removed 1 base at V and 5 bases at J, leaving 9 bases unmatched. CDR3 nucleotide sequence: TGCGCCAGCAGCTTGAAGGCGGGAGCGGCGCACGAGCAGTACTTC. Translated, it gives CASSLKAGAAHEQYF.

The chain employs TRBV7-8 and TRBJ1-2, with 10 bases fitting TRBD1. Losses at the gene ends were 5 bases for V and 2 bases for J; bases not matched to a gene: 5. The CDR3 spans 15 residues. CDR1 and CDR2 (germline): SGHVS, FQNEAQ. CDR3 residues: CASSSRTGGNYGYTF. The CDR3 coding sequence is TGTGCCAGCAGCAGTCGGACAGGGGGGAACTATGGCTACACCTTC.

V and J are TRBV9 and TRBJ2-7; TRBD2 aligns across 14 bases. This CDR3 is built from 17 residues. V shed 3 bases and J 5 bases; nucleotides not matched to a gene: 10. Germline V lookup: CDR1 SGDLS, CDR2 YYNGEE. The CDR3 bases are TGTGCCAGCAGCGAGGTGACTAGCGGGAGGGTAAGAAACGAGCAGTACTTC. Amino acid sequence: CASSEVTSGRVRNEQYF. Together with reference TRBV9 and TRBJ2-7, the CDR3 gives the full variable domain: DSGVTQTPKHLITATGQRVTLRCSPRSGDLSVYWYQQSLDQGLQFLIQYYNGEERAKGNILERFSAQQFPDLHSELNLSSLELGDSALYFCASSEVTSGRVRNEQYFGPGTRLTVT.

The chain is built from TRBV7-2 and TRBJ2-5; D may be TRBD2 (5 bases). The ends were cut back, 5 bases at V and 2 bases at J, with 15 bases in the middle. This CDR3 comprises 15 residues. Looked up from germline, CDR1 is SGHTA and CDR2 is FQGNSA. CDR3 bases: TGTGCCAGCAGCAATGCCGCTAGCAGACAAGAGACCCAGTACTTC. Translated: CASSNAASRQETQYF.

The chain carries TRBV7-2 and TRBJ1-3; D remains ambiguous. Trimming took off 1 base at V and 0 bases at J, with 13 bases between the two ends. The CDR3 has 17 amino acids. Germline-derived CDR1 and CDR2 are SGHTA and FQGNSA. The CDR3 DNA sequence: TGTGCCAGCAGCTTAGGAGGAACAGTCCGCTCTGGAAACACCATATATTTT. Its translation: CASSLGGTVRSGNTIYF.